These 11 T cell receptor beta chains were all obtained from the same sample, sequenced in a study of blood T cell repertoires in COVID-19. The method was immunoSEQ multiplex PCR; TCRdb's version includes in-frame clones alone and lacks a portion of them. This sample carries about 270,000 clones, roughly 90% of them seen once, and the ten largest clones take roughly 2.2%. The sample taken for sequencing was peripheral blood. These receptors originate from a man in his forties or fifties with acute or convalescent COVID-19.

The CDR3 nucleotides read TGTGCCAGCAGTCCCCGGACTGGCTCGCGGATGCAGTATTTT. Translation gives CASSPRTGSRMQYF. V and J are TRBV6-5 and TRBJ2-3, with D maybe TRBD2 (5 bases). The V end lost 5 bases, the J end lost 11 bases, and 20 bases lay between the germline ends. CDR1 and CDR2 (germline): MNHEY, SVGAGI. The CDR3 covers 14 residues.

The CDR3 DNA reads TGTGCCAGCAGCCAAGCGGGACAAGCCTACGAGCAGTACTTC. Translation: CASSQAGQAYEQYF. The J gene is TRBJ2-7, the V gene TRBV3-1 (or the pseudogene TRBV3-2), with D perhaps TRBD1 (6 bases). The CDR3 runs 14 residues. The germline V and J ends were trimmed by 1 base and 2 bases, with 9 bases remaining between them. Germline V gene sequence: CDR1 LGHDT, CDR2 YNNKEL (reference sequence).

The chain has TRBV20-1 and TRBJ2-7; 11 nucleotides align to TRBD1. Trimming removed 3 bases from V and 6 bases from J; junction bases left unmatched: 7. Germline-derived CDR1 and CDR2 are DFQATT and SNEGSKA (reference sequence). The CDR3 spans 14 residues. CDR3 bases: TGCAGTGCTAGTATCCGGACAGGGGGCGGCGAGCAGTACTTC. Translating gives CSASIRTGGGEQYF.

This chain connects TRBV20-1 to TRBJ2-7, with TRBD1 matching over 7 bases. Germline V lookup: CDR1 DFQATT, CDR2 SNEGSKA (reference sequence). The CDR3 loop spans 12 amino acids. Losses at the gene ends were 6 bases for V and 3 bases for J; bases not matched to a gene: 5. CDR3 nucleotides: TGCAGTGCCAGTCAGGGGGACTACGAGCAGTACTTC. It yields the protein CSASQGDYEQYF.

The J gene is TRBJ2-3, the V gene TRBV12-3 or TRBV12-4; D is unresolved. The CDR3 extends over 13 amino acids. V lost 2 bases and J 5 bases, leaving 8 bases between the germline ends. The DNA of the CDR3 is TGTGCCAGCAGTTTAACTTCCCGAGATACGCAGTATTTT. Its translation: CASSLTSRDTQYF.

The chain is built from TRBV7-2 and TRBJ1-1; D may be TRBD1 (6 bases). Per germline, CDR1 SGHTA and CDR2 FQGNSA. There are 14 residues in the CDR3. The V gene lost 3 bases and the J gene lost 5 bases, with 13 bases spanning the gap. The CDR3 DNA follows: TGTGCCAGCAGCTTTAGGGGGAGTGGAACTGAAGCTTTCTTT. Translation: CASSFRGSGTEAFF.

The J gene is TRBJ2-7, the V gene TRBV5-6; D is perhaps TRBD1 (5 bases). V was shortened by 0 bases and J by 2 bases, with 12 bases between the two germline ends. The germline V gene encodes CDR1 SGHDT and CDR2 YYEEEE. The CDR3 is 15 amino acids. The CDR3 region is CASSLAGAAAYEQYF. The CDR3, as DNA: TGTGCCAGCAGCTTGGCTGGGGCTGCGGCCTACGAGCAGTACTTC.

V and J are TRBV4-2 and TRBJ1-1, with a tentative D call TRBD1 (6 bases). Trimming removed 4 bases at V and 5 bases at J, with 8 bases between. The CDR3 length is 12 residues. Germline CDR1 is LGHNA and CDR2 is YNFKEQ. The CDR3 loop reads CASSPQGTEAFF. CDR3 coding DNA: TGTGCCAGCAGCCCGCAGGGGACTGAAGCTTTCTTT.

The chain employs TRBV7-2 and TRBJ1-4; weak D call: TRBD1 (5 bases). The CDR3 totals 18 residues. Trimming removed 4 bases from V and 7 bases from J, with 25 bases in between. Germline V gives CDR1 SGHTA, CDR2 FQGNSA. The CDR3 region has the DNA TGTGCCAGCAGCTCCGGGGGAGCGGGACTCCTTAGTGGTGAAAAACTGTTTTTT. Translating gives CASSSGGAGLLSGEKLFF.

The chain employs TRBV15 and TRBJ1-6; D gene ambiguous. CDR3 length: 16 amino acids. Germline CDR1 and CDR2: LNHNV and YYDKDF (reference sequence). V lost 0 bases and J lost 8, with 14 bases in between. The CDR3 loop reads CATSRERVPLDSPLHF. CDR3 bases: TGTGCCACCAGCAGAGAACGAGTACCGCTTGATTCACCCCTCCACTTT. Drawing the rest from reference TRBV15 and TRBJ1-6, the complete variable domain is DAMVIQNPRYQVTQFGKPVTLSCSQTLNHNVMYWYQQKSSQAPKLLFHYYDKDFNNEADTPDNFQSRRPNTSFCFLDIRSPGLGDTAMYLCATSRERVPLDSPLHFGNGTRLTVT.

V gene TRBV30 combines with J gene TRBJ1-3; D not certain. Germline V gene lookup returns CDR1 GTSNPN and CDR2 SVGIG (reference sequence). The CDR3 runs 16 residues. The V end lost 2 bases, the J end lost 1 base, and 15 bases lay between the germline ends. CDR3 protein: CAWSTSRTFSGNTIYF. CDR3 nucleotides: TGTGCCTGGAGTACGAGCCGGACTTTTTCTGGAAACACCATATATTTT.